This T cell receptor (beta chain) was captured in a study of cytomegalovirus exposure and HLA in healthy donors (dated by TCRdb to the late 2010s). Broadly, across the study: According to an earlier analysis of a few hundred of the donors, about 190 million T cells yielded roughly 100 million unique TCR beta sequences and 276 Gb of sequence data. The study aimed to test whether cataloging public T cell receptors could reveal signatures of past pathogen exposure. Donor age, sex, ethnicity and CMV serostatus were compiled together with the repertoire data. An early release covering 500 to 750 HLA-typed donors comprised about 300 gigabases of sequencing data and tens of millions of unique TCR sequences. A later analysis re-examined previously published TCR beta repertoires from just over 650 donors and added high-resolution HLA genotyping to investigate patterns of TCR occurrence. An earlier analysis of 587 of the donors used high-throughput TCR beta sequencing to judge whether each TCR beta V gene segment behaved as functional or pseudogenic. Several DR-DQ haplotypes were treated as single units for association and clustering because of strong linkage in the cohort. Rather than using new phenotypic data, the later analysis identified candidate immune exposures from TCR beta sequences and from how often those sequences occurred across donors. The number of donors typed differed by locus, with about 629-640 for A, B, C, DRB1 and DQB1, more than 500 for DQA1, 600 to 610 for DPA1, and approximately 470 for DPB1. The study used immunosequencing to profile the T cell repertoires of hundreds of subjects and linked those repertoires to cytomegalovirus serostatus. All discovery cohort repertoires had been generated using a single sequencing platform. Both class I and class II loci were covered by HLA typing, at four-digit resolution. Among the roughly 400 genotyped donors, around 81% belonged to the genetic ancestry cluster associated with self-reported Caucasian donors. Across about 380 genotyped donors of the cohort, an average of approximately 240,000 unique TCR beta nucleotide sequences per donor were sequenced, and 15% to 20% of those sequences were non-productive. To predict cytomegalovirus infection status, the study combined high-throughput TCR immunosequencing, statistical association of individual TCRs with disease status, and machine learning. Genome-wide SNP genotypes for about 65% of the roughly 700 donors were used in a later genetic analysis, which treated that subset as a discovery cohort. Along with the roughly 670-subject first cohort, a separate validation cohort of over a hundred different subjects was used. What the research found in general, with its limitations: CMV serostatus was the only immune exposure information available for the cohort. Compared with equally common non-associated chains, HLA-associated TCR beta chains in a later analysis were more clonally expanded and had lower generation probabilities. An earlier analysis of approximately 600 of the donors showed that most TCR beta V segments appeared in productive rearrangements either about 87% or about 30% of the time, which broadly matched IMGT annotations. Correlated functional status among segregating V segments might be attributable to linkage disequilibrium, but an unknown experimental factor could not be ruled out. When HLA alleles, especially DR and DQ, strongly co-occurred, attributing TCR associations to individual alleles was difficult. A few of the identified cytomegalovirus-associated TCR beta chains were confirmed in vitro to be specific for cytomegalovirus antigens. Most TCR sequences were observed very rarely across donors, whereas some public TCRs were present in many individuals. Because counts were too low, seventeen rarely observed V segments, including chromosome 9 orphons, were left out of the earlier analysis of a few hundred of the donors. A cluster of highly shared sequence variants was judged likely to be a technical artifact of the sequencing pipeline. A total of fewer than 200 TCR beta chains were listed by the study as associated with cytomegalovirus. In a later analysis, most CMV-associated TCR beta chains were found to appear HLA-restricted, with HLA associations seemingly driven largely by CMV exposure. The classifier was reported to diagnose cytomegalovirus status with high specificity and sensitivity in both the original and validation cohorts. It was suggested by the authors that the approach could potentially be generalized to other disease states and immunological phenotypes. A further reported finding was that TCR beta sequences accurately predicted the HLA-A and HLA-B alleles for most subjects in the first cohort. This cohort had only TCR beta chains sequenced, and the lack of alpha or paired-chain data limited which features could be detected. An association between a missense DCLRE1C variant and V-gene and J-gene trimming of TCR beta chains was found in a later genetic analysis and replicated in an independent cohort. In a later analysis, several top co-occurrence clusters were reported to appear linked to parvovirus B19, influenza, CMV and Epstein-Barr virus. Roughly uniform sequencing depth across donors was assumed in presence/absence analyses, although this assumption may not hold. According to a later genetic analysis, donors in an Asian-associated ancestry cluster had fewer N-insertions in productive TCRs than the approximately 690-donor mean. The 87-base-pair reads could not distinguish some IMGT-functional V segments, including TRBV6-2 and TRBV6-3, so those segments were excluded. In a later analysis, the rate of TCR association differed among HLA loci, with DRB1 alleles having the most associated TCRs and HLA-C alleles having the fewest. A later analysis associated about 16,000 TCR beta sequences with specific HLA alleles at a false discovery rate of 0.05. HLA typing was unavailable for some donors at each locus, so association tests used only the typed subset.

This clone occurred once. It lacks a known antigen. One base away there is no much larger clone; base qualities are not given. The library was made by the immunoSEQ multiplex PCR assay. For the multiplex PCR, a mixture combining 60 forward primers for TCR Vbeta segments and 13 reverse primers for TCR Jbeta segments was used. Amplification of the CDR3 region of rearranged TCR beta genes was performed with a multiplex PCR assay on genomic DNA. The amplified TCR beta libraries were sequenced on the Illumina HiSeq System as 87-base-pair reads. The study's processing was this. A later analysis tallied tens of millions of unique TCR beta chains across the 666 repertoires, and about 10 million of those chains were shared by two or more donors. Raw reads were error-corrected and collapsed into unique sequences by a nearest-neighbor algorithm in which closely related sequences were merged to remove PCR and sequencing errors. V, D and J gene segments were assigned by aligning CDR3 sequences to IMGT reference sequences. For a sequence to be retained, at least a six-nucleotide match to both a V gene segment and a J gene segment was required. A rearrangement was called productive if the CDR3 had no stop codons and remained in frame with V and J, and every other rearrangement was called non-productive. Following IMGT convention, CDR3 was defined as the stretch from the second conserved V-encoded cysteine to the conserved J-encoded phenylalanine. The earlier analysis of about 560 of the donors excluded any sequence lacking an unambiguous match to a single V gene segment. An earlier analysis of under 750 of the donors called V segments functional above 56.7% productive rearrangements and segregating when the between-donor standard deviation exceeded 5%. To diagnose cytomegalovirus status from the catalog of TCR beta chain sequences, a statistical classification framework was built. A later analysis assigned V and J genes by comparing TCR nucleotide sequences with IMGT/GENE-DB human TR gene sequences. In a later analysis, CDR3 sequences and most-parsimonious VDJ recombination scenarios were assigned using the TCRdist pipeline. In a later analysis, every TCR beta chain was defined by the combination of its CDR3 amino acid sequence and its V-gene family, and reads without a unique V-gene family were dropped. A later analysis removed over 500 highly shared, low-generation-probability nucleotide sequences to deal with suspected cross-contamination and a sequencing artifact. In a later analysis, a clonal expansion index was calculated for each public chain from normalized within-repertoire ranks of inferred template counts. In a later analysis, generation probabilities were computed with a VDJ recombination model fitted to out-of-frame rearrangements, and the resulting probabilities were checked against IGoR. A later analysis scored TCR-TCR, TCR-HLA and TCR-CMV co-occurrence with hypergeometric tests, applying a repertoire-size bias correction to TCR pairs. In a later analysis, false discovery rates were estimated by permuting HLA or CMV assignments 20 times. A later analysis grouped co-occurring TCRs with DBSCAN, adding TCRdist sequence similarity when clustering within HLA-allele-positive subsets. For co-occurrence clustering, repertoires with fewer than 30,000 or more than 120,000 public chains were excluded, along with 5 or 6 repertoires with anomalous nucleotide sharing. In TCRdb, the immuneACCESS table is reduced to in-frame sequences with V and J assigned. These tables do not hold every clone; where another copy was compared, an unresolved V gene accounts for under half, and the others remain unexplained. V and J calls and clone size are those listed in that table; D and trimming were worked out from the DNA. The sample profile shows fewer than 200,000 clones; roughly 84% of them were found once. The top ten clones comprise approximately 1.5% of the sample.

Trimming costs V 1 base and J 6 bases, and their ends lie 4 bases apart. Per the germline V gene (reference sequence), LNHNV is the CDR1 and YYDKDF is the CDR2. CDR3 length: 12 amino acids, cysteine to phenylalanine. CDR3 DNA only is kept here, 36 bases in frame from base 1. The cohort comprised more than 550 healthy bone marrow donors. Cohort members were all nominally healthy when sampled, although unrecorded immune exposures were likely present. The donor tested CMV seronegative and was one of the 352 seronegative cohort members. Each donor provided a peripheral blood sample, and peripheral blood mononuclear cells were used for TCR beta sequencing. The Qiagen DNeasy Blood Extraction Kit was used to extract genomic DNA from the blood cell samples.

This receptor was taken from a male donor in good health and CMV-seronegative. The specimen was PBMCs. The chain links TRBV15 with TRBJ1-5; the D gene is not confidently resolved. The DNA reads as follows: TGTGCCACCAGCAGAGCGGTTCAGCCCCAGCATTTT. Protein translation: CATSRAVQPQHF.